The source of this TCR beta chain is a study of blood T cells in healthy people across ages (dated by TCRdb to between 2015 and 2017). In terms of the full investigation: In model experiments, roughly one uniquely barcoded TCR beta cDNA molecule per two T cells was captured by template switching. The donors were split into four age groups: young (average 16 years), middle-aged (roughly 40), aged (roughly 60) and long-lived (approximately 80). Two additional independent replicas of 1 million unique cDNA reads from the same blood draw were analyzed for two donors (one aged 18 to 30 and one aged 80 or older). To track age-related changes in TCR beta repertoire diversity, the study relied on deep sequencing normalized with unique cDNA molecular identifiers.

V is reduced by 7 bases and J by 0 bases, leaving a spacing of 13 bases between them. CDR1 and CDR2, per the germline V gene, are SGHTA and FQGTGA. From its cysteine to its phenylalanine, the CDR3 spans 15 amino acids. Of the read, only the CDR3 DNA is kept; its 45 bases are in frame from base 1. The donors were some 39 Caucasian individuals from Russia, aged roughly 6 to 100 years, who were systemically healthy. Each donor gave 8.5 to 10 milliliters of peripheral blood, collected into EDTA-treated Vacutainer tubes. Ficoll-Paque density-gradient centrifugation was used to isolate PBMCs, with at least 7 million per sample. Trizol reagent was used to extract total RNA from PBMCs, with at least 5.5 micrograms per sample. Naive CD45RAhigh/CD27high T cell percentages were measured by flow cytometry on a PBMC aliquot from every donor. Remarks on this clonotype: Its antigen is still unknown. Per-nucleotide qualities are absent, and no much larger clonotype sits a single base away.

Libraries were constructed by 5' RACE. Sequencing instrument: Illumina HiSeq 2500. A second PCR of roughly 7 to 12 cycles was performed with a sample-barcoded 5' primer and a J-beta primer mix. Each TCR beta cDNA molecule received a unique molecular identifier from a template-switch 5' adaptor carrying 12 random nucleotides. At least 2.5 million CDR3-containing paired-end reads were obtained from each sample. All of the RNA was converted into first-strand cDNA using the Mint cDNA synthesis kit, with a TRBC-specific oligonucleotide serving as the primer. Following uracil-DNA glycosylase treatment, a first 18-cycle PCR with universal primers M1SS and BC2_uni_R was performed on all cDNA. From the authors' description of their analysis: For normalization, 1 million high-quality reads, each with a distinct molecular identifier, were randomly selected from each sample. Instead of being binned into consensus sequences, reads with shared molecular identifiers were discarded. MiTCR, run with a Q25 quality threshold and the strictest error-elimination algorithm, handled CDR3 identification, clonotype clustering and error correction. A nonparametric unseen species model with Euler transformation was used to estimate a lower bound on total TCR beta diversity. TCRdb applied fastp at Q25 and MiXCR to the public reads, then kept only in-frame beta chains. Identical CDR3 proteins give one entry, which carries the most common genes and DNA. The V and J calls follow TCRdb's processing rather than the paper's. Within this sample are 750,000 to 950,000 distinct CDR3 sequences, with 25% to 35% of them counted one time only. The ten largest clones represent about a tenth of the sample.

The paper's findings and limits, for the study overall: As age increased, observed TCR beta diversity per million T cells dropped in a roughly linear way, and a significant reduction was already evident by age approximately 40. Because donor CMV infection status was unknown, age-related changes in expanded clonotypes were potentially confounded. Bulk unsorted PBMC profiling prevented conclusive comparison of naive and antigen-experienced compartments. Observed TCR beta diversity correlated strongly with the percentage of naive T cells measured by flow cytometry. The long-lived group showed more naive CD4+ T cells, fewer expanded clones and increased TCR diversity than the aged group, suggesting age selection. Estimates of total diversity from one million sequenced T cells were regarded as lower bounds and underestimates.

This sample also belongs to another study, concerning T cells of mothers and their children. Reported in the second study: Nine systemically healthy Caucasian individuals, comprising three mothers and their six children, were included as donors. cDNA synthesis consumed the entire amount of extracted RNA, loaded at approximately 1.6 ug RNA in each 15 ul reaction. In the second PCR, sample barcodes and 2-4 random nucleotides were introduced via the M1S primer. Over 9.5 million TCR beta CDR3 reads were obtained for each mother, and some 3 million reads were obtained for each child. TCR recombination output is similarly shaped by thymic selection in related and unrelated pairs, with a minor effect exerted by inherited differences. Related mother-child pairs always showed normalized repertoire overlap that was slightly higher than in unrelated mother-child pairs, though the difference was never significant. Persistent microchimeric T cell clones were not detected, at a sensitivity of 85 to 100 clones per million clonotypes. The study used deep NGS to compare TCR beta repertoires of mothers and children, seeking features distinguishing related mother-child pairs from unrelated individuals. The mean age was roughly 40 +/- 4 years for the mothers and approximately 11 +/- 4 years for the children. After adapter ligation with NEBNext reagents, the libraries were sequenced on Illumina HiSeq 2000 with 100+100 nt paired-end reads. To prevent cross-contamination, the mother and child libraries were prepared one month apart and sequenced in separate runs. Each donor had between about 450,000 and 2,100,000 distinct TCR beta clonotypes identified. Naive TCR beta clonotypes were estimated from low-frequency clonotypes matched to each donor's FACS-determined naive share, without sorting.

The sample consisted of blood. The sequence came from a woman aged 35 to 49 in good health. The receptor chain draws on TRBV7-3 and TRBJ2-1, with TRBD1 as a weak D call on 6 bases. In nucleotide form, the sequence is TGTGCCAGCACCCCGGCAGGGGCCTCCTACAATGAGCAGTTCTTC. Its translation reads: CASTPAGASYNEQFF.